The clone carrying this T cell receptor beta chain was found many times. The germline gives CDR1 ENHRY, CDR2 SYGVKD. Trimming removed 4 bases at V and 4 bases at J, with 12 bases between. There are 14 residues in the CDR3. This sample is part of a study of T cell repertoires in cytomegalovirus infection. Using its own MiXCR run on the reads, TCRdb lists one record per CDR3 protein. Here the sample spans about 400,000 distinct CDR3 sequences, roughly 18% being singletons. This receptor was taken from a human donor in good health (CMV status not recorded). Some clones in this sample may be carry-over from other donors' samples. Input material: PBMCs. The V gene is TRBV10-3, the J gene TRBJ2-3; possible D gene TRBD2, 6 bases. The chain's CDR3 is CAISASELADTQYF. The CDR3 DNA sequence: TGTGCCATCAGTGCTAGCGAGTTGGCAGATACGCAGTATTTT.